This T cell receptor beta chain was recovered during a study of vaccination effects on CD4 cells after COVID-19. Turning to the study itself: It was two doses of either the BNT162b2 or mRNA-1273 vaccine that participants received. Study findings and constraints: Late post-vaccination, clones induced by infection and those induced by vaccine underwent marked clonal contraction.

TCRdb's table, derived via immunoSEQ multiplex PCR, lists solely in-frame clones and lacks some. The data contain tens of thousands of clones, approximately 81% of them singletons. Expansion with viral peptide pools was applied to antigen-specific CD4+ T cells by the ViraFEST assay prior to sequencing. When around 9 days of culture had elapsed, CD4+ T cells were isolated. Each culture had half its medium swapped for IL-2 medium on days 3 and 7. Germline V gene sequence: CDR1 SNHLY, CDR2 FYNNEI. This CDR3 comprises 15 residues. Germline trimming cut 6 bases from V and 0 bases from J; bases unmatched to any gene: 2. With regard to this clone: Its specificity is unknown.

The V and J genes are TRBV2 and TRBJ2-6; TRBD1 aligns across 7 bases. This receptor was identified in a human donor who received a COVID-19 vaccine. The sequences come from CD4+ T cells from PBMCs cultured with HCoV-229E spike peptides, collected before COVID-19 vaccination. CDR3: CASSPGGSGANVLTF. CDR3 in DNA: TGTGCCAGCAGCCCAGGGGGCTCTGGGGCCAACGTCCTGACTTTC.